The next 19 T cell receptor beta chains were all read from a single sample in a study of blood T cell repertoires in COVID-19. This table comes from immunoSEQ multiplex PCR, and its TCRdb copy is limited to in-frame clones, with some not included. The table has about 210,000 clones, around 80% seen once. Sequencing was performed on peripheral blood. Receptors were obtained from an elderly woman with COVID-19, enrolled during active disease.

This clone was detected once. This chain uses TRBV12-5 with TRBJ2-1; 10 positions agree with TRBD2. Germline CDR1 reads LGHNT; CDR2 reads FRNRAP. The CDR3 spans 17 residues. Trimming removed 2 bases from V and 6 bases from J; junction bases left unmatched: 10. CDR3 nucleotide sequence: TGTGCTAGTGGTTTGCCCAAGAGCGGGGGGGCCCCCAATGAGCAGTTCTTC. Protein product: CASGLPKSGGAPNEQFF.

The genes are TRBV13 and TRBJ1-1, with TRBD1 as a possible D gene (6 bases). V was shortened by 3 bases and J by 10 bases, with 15 bases between the two germline ends. Per germline, CDR1 PRHDT and CDR2 FYEKMQ (reference sequence). CDR3 size: 13 residues. The CDR3 DNA reads TGTGCCAGCAGCTTCGCAGGGGCGGTCCGAGCTTTCTTT. Protein product: CASSFAGAVRAFF.

This chain uses TRBV6-5 with TRBJ1-5, with D tentatively TRBD1 (5 bases). Germline assignment: CDR1 MNHEY and CDR2 SVGAGI. The CDR3 consists of 14 residues. Trimming took off 7 bases at V and 5 bases at J, with 15 bases between the two ends. This CDR3 is CASNGALQDQPQHF. For the CDR3, the DNA is TGTGCCAGCAATGGGGCACTCCAGGATCAGCCCCAGCATTTT.

This clone has a single count. This chain joins TRBV6-5 and TRBJ1-5; possible D gene TRBD1, 5 bases. CDR1 and CDR2 from the germline V gene are MNHEY and SVGAGI. This CDR3 is built from 11 residues. V was clipped by 7 bases and J by 9 bases, with 10 bases between them. This CDR3 is CASTDQGPQHF. DNA for the CDR3: TGTGCCAGCACCGATCAGGGGCCCCAGCATTTT.

CDR3 nucleotides: TGTGCCAGTAGTATACAGGGGGCAACTTTTAACAATCAGCCCCAGCATTTT. Translating it yields CASSIQGATFNNQPQHF. V is TRBV19 and J is TRBJ1-5; 8 nucleotides line up with TRBD1. V shed 2 bases, J shed 3 bases, and the junction held 9 bases outside the gene matches. Germline V CDR1 and CDR2: LNHDA, SQIVND (reference sequence). This CDR3 spans 17 amino acids.

The V and J genes are TRBV10-2 and TRBJ1-5; no clear D. Per germline, CDR1 WSHSY and CDR2 SAAADI. The CDR3 is 13 amino acids. V was cut by 5 bases and J by 4 bases, with 9 bases left in between. CDR3 residues: CASSLGLNQPQHF. CDR3 DNA: TGCGCCAGCAGTTTGGGCCTTAATCAGCCCCAGCATTTT.

This chain uses TRBV9 with TRBJ1-3, with D uncertain. V shed 3 bases and J shed 2 bases, with 21 bases lying between them. CDR3 length: 18 residues. The germline V gene has CDR1 SGDLS and CDR2 YYNGEE. The CDR3 nucleotides are TGTGCCAGCAGCGGGGGAGTAGGGATCGGAGGTGCTGGAAACACCATATATTTT. Its protein product is CASSGGVGIGGAGNTIYF.

This chain connects TRBV5-1 to TRBJ1-4, with 10 positions matching TRBD1. The CDR3 has 16 amino acids. Losses at the gene ends were 0 bases for V and 3 bases for J; bases not matched to a gene: 2. Germline V gives CDR1 SGHRS, CDR2 YFSETQ. CDR3 nucleotide sequence: TGCGCCAGCAGCTTGGGGACAGGGGGACCTAATGAAAAACTGTTTTTT. It is translated as CASSLGTGGPNEKLFF.

V is TRBV10-2 and J is TRBJ1-5; D is uncertain. The V and J ends lost 7 bases and 7 bases respectively, with 14 bases between them. The germline V gene encodes CDR1 WSHSY and CDR2 SAAADI. The CDR3 loop spans 13 amino acids. CDR3 residues: CASTRGFRQPQHF. The CDR3 DNA follows: TGCGCCAGCACGCGGGGTTTTCGACAGCCCCAGCATTTT.

This sequence joins TRBV7-9 and TRBJ1-1; D not resolved. The CDR3 spans 13 residues. Germline CDR1 and CDR2: SEHNR and FQNEAQ (reference sequence). Between the trimmed V and J ends, which lost 1 base and 4 bases, there was a span of 7 bases. CDR3 DNA sequence: TGTGCCAGCAGCTTAGTGGAGTCCACTGAAGCTTTCTTT. It is translated as CASSLVESTEAFF.

The V and J genes are TRBV25-1 and TRBJ1-5, with a weak D call TRBD1 (6 bases). Germline V gives CDR1 MGHDK, CDR2 SYGVNS. The CDR3 is 16 amino acids. V was trimmed by 9 bases and J by 2 bases, leaving 20 bases between them. The CDR3 region has the DNA TGTGCCAGTCCTTGGACAGTAAATATTCGCAATCAGCCCCAGCATTTT. Translating it yields CASPWTVNIRNQPQHF.

V usage is TRBV18 and J usage is TRBJ2-3; the match to TRBD2 covers 7 bases. Germline CDR1 reads KGHSH; CDR2 reads LQKENI. This CDR3 is built from 19 residues. V was clipped by 6 bases and J by 0 bases; unmatched bases: 18. The CDR3 sequence: CASSRAYSGQKTSTDTQYF. CDR3 DNA sequence: TGTGCCAGCTCCCGAGCCTATAGCGGGCAGAAGACTAGCACAGATACGCAGTATTTT.

V and J are TRBV5-1 and TRBJ2-1; 12 nucleotides align to TRBD2. Germline V gene data show CDR1 as SGHRS and CDR2 as YFSETQ. The trim removed 4 bases at V and 7 bases at J, leaving 9 bases unmatched. This CDR3 spans 16 amino acids. The CDR3 nucleotides are TGCGCCAGCAGCCCCCTGACTAGCGGGAGCGGTAATGAGCAGTTCTTC. It translates to CASSPLTSGSGNEQFF.

This clone was counted only a few times. V gene TRBV15 combines with J gene TRBJ1-4; TRBD1 is a possible D gene (5 bases). Germline V lookup: CDR1 LNHNV, CDR2 YYDKDF (reference sequence). V was shortened by 5 bases and J by 8 bases, with 18 bases between the two germline ends. CDR3 size: 15 residues. The chain's CDR3 is CATSRYNQGREKLFF. CDR3 DNA sequence: TGTGCCACCAGCCGCTATAATCAGGGTCGCGAAAAACTGTTTTTT.

The chain couples TRBV12-3 or TRBV12-4 to TRBJ1-5; D call uncertain. V gave up 8 bases and J gave up 3 bases, with 11 bases separating them. This CDR3 is built from 13 residues. CDR3 region: CASGTVNNQPQHF. The CDR3 DNA follows: TGTGCCAGCGGCACAGTAAACAATCAGCCCCAGCATTTT.

This clone showed up just a few times. The rearrangement links TRBV3-1 (or the pseudogene TRBV3-2) to TRBJ2-7, with D possibly being TRBD2 (6 bases). Deletions cut 5 bases from V and 2 bases from J, with 16 bases between. The CDR3 covers 15 residues. Looked up from germline, CDR1 is LGHDT and CDR2 is YNNKEL (reference sequence). The CDR3 sequence is CASSSLGGDPYEQYF. The CDR3 DNA is TGTGCCAGCAGCTCCCTGGGCGGGGACCCCTACGAGCAGTACTTC.

The chain has TRBV6-1 and TRBJ1-2, with D unresolved. CDR3 size: 14 residues. Deletions cut 1 base from V and 5 bases from J, with 11 bases between. The germline V gene has CDR1 MNHNS and CDR2 SASEGT. CDR3 loop: CASSEGSTVYGYTF. DNA for the CDR3: TGTGCCAGCAGTGAAGGAAGTACAGTTTATGGCTACACCTTC.

The genes are TRBV10-2 and TRBJ1-5, with a tentative D call TRBD1 (6 bases). The germline CDR1 and CDR2 sequences are WSHSY and SAAADI. The CDR3 covers 15 residues. The V end was cut by 6 bases, the J end by 3 bases, with 15 bases between. Here the CDR3 reads CASRDSQASNQPQHF. CDR3 in DNA: TGCGCCAGCAGGGACAGTCAAGCATCCAATCAGCCCCAGCATTTT.

V gene TRBV7-9 combines with J gene TRBJ2-3, with 10 bases that match TRBD1. The germline CDR1 and CDR2 sequences are SEHNR and FQNEAQ (reference sequence). The V gene end was trimmed by 4 bases and the J gene end by 5 bases; junction bases not matched to a gene: 6. This CDR3 has 15 amino acids. Written as DNA, the CDR3 is TGTGCCAGCAGCTGGGACAGGGGAAGGGGAGATACGCAGTATTTT. Amino acid sequence: CASSWDRGRGDTQYF.